Sequencing of this T cell receptor beta chain was carried out in a study of CD8 T cells in ankylosing spondylitis. V dropped 5 bases and J dropped 0 bases, with 5 bases sitting between them. The CDR3 covers 11 residues. Germline loops: CDR1 DFQATT, CDR2 SNEGSKA (reference sequence). It was by quantitative 5'-RACE with molecular barcodes that TCR beta libraries were made. Each CDR3 protein gets one entry after TCRdb re-called the 5' RACE reads with MiXCR. The table records about 36,000 distinct CDR3 sequences, about 6.3% of them present only once. This clonotype was seen at least ten times. The sequence came from a male donor with ankylosing spondylitis or in good health (not recorded which). The sequencing input was blood, either unsorted or a sorted T cell fraction (not recorded which). The chain employs TRBV20-1 and TRBJ2-7; D uncertain. DNA of the CDR3: TGCAGTGCTCGGGTCTCCTACGAGCAGTACTTC. Amino acid sequence: CSARVSYEQYF.